The 28 T cell receptor beta chains listed next were all sequenced from one sample in a study of CD8+ T cells in alopecia areata. RNA extraction and reverse transcription yielded cDNA as sequencing template. Assay used: immunoSEQ multiplex PCR; TCRdb lists only in-frame clones, some missing. The data contain 95,000 to 100,000 clones, roughly 56% of them singletons. Sample treatment: oral pan-JAK inhibitor, 5-10 mg twice daily. This material consisted of CD8+ T cells sorted from blood, taken at approximately week 56, from a patient treated with tofacitinib. All receptors come from a human donor with alopecia areata.

This chain connects TRBV5-6 to TRBJ2-3; D is uncertain. Per the germline V gene, CDR1 is SGHDT and CDR2 is YYEEEE. The CDR3 totals 14 residues. V was shortened by 2 bases and J by 0 bases, with 7 bases between the two germline ends. The CDR3 sequence: CASSLGGSTDTQYF. CDR3 DNA: TGTGCCAGCAGCTTAGGCGGCAGCACAGATACGCAGTATTTT.

The rearrangement links TRBV25-1 to TRBJ1-6; D is uncertain. V was pared by 2 bases and J by 8 bases, with 13 bases between. From germline, CDR1 is MGHDK and CDR2 SYGVNS. This CDR3 region has 15 residues. The CDR3 DNA reads TGTGCCAGCAGTGAAGGAGACCCGGAAGATTCACCCCTCCACTTT. This codes for CASSEGDPEDSPLHF.

This chain links TRBV13 with TRBJ2-1; TRBD1 or TRBD2 may be the D gene (5 bases each). V shed 1 base and J shed 6 bases, with 10 bases lying between them. There are 14 residues in the CDR3. Germline V gene sequence: CDR1 PRHDT, CDR2 FYEKMQ (reference sequence). CDR3 bases: TGTGCCAGCAGCTTAGCCCTTGGGGGCAATGAGCAGTTCTTC. It codes for CASSLALGGNEQFF.

This chain joins TRBV9 and TRBJ1-5; 9 bases are a match to TRBD1. This CDR3 contains 15 residues. Germline CDR1 reads SGDLS; CDR2 reads YYNGEE. J lost 4 bases, V lost 0 bases, and 2 bases had no gene match. The CDR3: CASSVGGTGNQPQHF. DNA for the CDR3: TGTGCCAGCAGCGTAGGAGGGACAGGGAATCAGCCCCAGCATTTT.

About this clone itself: Other nucleotide sequences in the sample specify the same CDR3. The chain combines TRBV29-1 with TRBJ1-5; D is perhaps TRBD1 (6 bases). The germline V and J ends were trimmed by 4 bases and 5 bases, with 18 bases remaining between them. The CDR3 has 15 residues. Germline V gene sequence: CDR1 SQVTM, CDR2 ANQGSEA. The CDR3 nucleotides are TGCAGCGTTGGAAGGGTCCACAGGGCCGATCAGCCCCAGCATTTT. The encoded protein is CSVGRVHRADQPQHF.

This clone was counted a few times. This chain connects TRBV11-1 to TRBJ2-4; no firm D call. Germline V CDR1 and CDR2: SGHAT, FQDESV (reference sequence). Trimming left V 3 bases short and J 7 bases short, with 10 bases between. The CDR3 totals 13 residues. The CDR3 DNA reads as TGTGCCAGCAGCTTGACGGGTTGGAACATTCAGTACTTC. Translated: CASSLTGWNIQYF.

This clone was seen only a few times. This chain links TRBV13 with TRBJ2-1; D remains unclear. Between the trimmed V and J ends, which lost 5 bases and 9 bases, there was a span of 11 bases. The CDR3 consists of 12 residues. Germline-derived CDR1 and CDR2 are PRHDT and FYEKMQ (reference sequence). CDR3 bases: TGTGCCAGCAGCCTAGTCCCAAGTGAGCAGTTCTTC. It codes for CASSLVPSEQFF.

The genes are TRBV6-5 and TRBJ2-7; TRBD1 matches 7 bases. Germline V gene sequence: CDR1 MNHEY, CDR2 SVGAGI. The CDR3 loop spans 15 amino acids. J gave up 5 bases and V 5 bases, and 12 bases lay outside the gene matches. CDR3 loop: CASSPTTGLGNEQYF. The CDR3 DNA reads TGTGCCAGCAGTCCCACGACAGGGCTGGGTAACGAGCAGTACTTC.

V is TRBV27 and J is TRBJ1-5, with D unresolved. The CDR3 length is 13 residues. V was shortened by 3 bases and J by 9 bases, with 12 bases between the two germline ends. Per germline, CDR1 MNHEY and CDR2 SMNVEV (reference sequence). CDR3 residues: CASSFGPRSPQHF. CDR3 DNA: TGTGCCAGCAGTTTCGGGCCGCGGTCGCCCCAGCATTTT.

The table lists this clone with a few counts. The rearrangement joins TRBV13 to TRBJ2-7; maybe TRBD1 (7 bases). Germline V gene data show CDR1 as PRHDT and CDR2 as FYEKMQ (reference sequence). V was shortened by 5 bases and J by 7 bases, with 21 bases between the two germline ends. The CDR3 has 15 residues. The CDR3 coding sequence is TGTGCCAGCAGCGGCGGGGACAGTCCCCTAGCGGAGCAGTACTTC. Protein product: CASSGGDSPLAEQYF.

The chain combines TRBV7-8 with TRBJ2-3; either TRBD1 or TRBD2 may fit D (5 bases each). V gave up 3 bases and J gave up 1 base, with 8 bases separating them. The CDR3 is made up of 14 amino acids. From germline, CDR1 is SGHVS and CDR2 FQNEAQ. The DNA of the CDR3 is TGTGCCAGCAGCTTGGGACCCGGCACAGATACGCAGTATTTT. Protein sequence: CASSLGPGTDTQYF.

A single count supports this clone. This chain connects TRBV18 to TRBJ1-1; 8 bases map to TRBD1. Germline loops: CDR1 KGHSH, CDR2 LQKENI. The CDR3 consists of 17 residues. The trim removed 2 bases at V and 5 bases at J, leaving 13 bases unmatched. The CDR3 nucleotides read TGTGCCAGCTCACCAGAGGACAGGGACGGGCCTTGGACTGAAGCTTTCTTT. It specifies CASSPEDRDGPWTEAFF.

The V and J genes are TRBV7-8 and TRBJ2-5; 8 bases line up with TRBD2. Germline V gene lookup returns CDR1 SGHVS and CDR2 FQNEAQ. The CDR3 spans 15 residues. V was pared by 2 bases and J by 1 base, with 3 bases of the junction left unmatched. CDR3 sequence (DNA): TGTGCCAGCAGCTTAACTGCGGGGGGCCAAGAGACCCAGTACTTC. Translation gives CASSLTAGGQETQYF.

This clone was observed a few times. The V call is TRBV21-1, the J call TRBJ2-4; the listed D gene, TRBD1, was not tested against the DNA. TRBV21-1 is a pseudogene. This CDR3 has 17 amino acids. DNA of the CDR3: TGTGCCAGCAGCCTTAACAGGGGGCGCTTGGCCAAAAACATTCAGTACTTC. It yields the protein CASSLNRGRLAKNIQYF.

This chain links TRBV5-1 with TRBJ2-7, with 8 positions matching TRBD1. The V gene's germline CDR1 is SGHRS and CDR2 YFSETQ. There are 17 residues in the CDR3. V lost 0 bases to trimming and J lost 1 base; unmatched junction nucleotides: 9. CDR3 protein: CASSLARTGPLSYEQYF. The DNA for the CDR3 is TGCGCCAGCAGCTTGGCCCGGACAGGGCCCTTGTCCTACGAGCAGTACTTC.

This clone was detected only a few times. The V and J genes are TRBV27 and TRBJ1-2; 9 bases are a match to TRBD1. Trimming at V came to 4 bases and at J to 2 bases, leaving 11 bases not matched to a gene. Germline V gene lookup returns CDR1 MNHEY and CDR2 SMNVEV (reference sequence). CDR3 length: 17 residues. The CDR3 here is CASSSEATGGPNYGYTF. CDR3 bases: TGTGCCAGCAGTTCGGAAGCCACAGGGGGCCCCAACTATGGCTACACCTTC.

This chain joins TRBV9 and TRBJ1-2; perhaps TRBD1 as D (6 bases). CDR3 length: 14 amino acids. V lost 3 bases, J lost 2 bases, and 11 bases lay in between. Germline assignment: CDR1 SGDLS and CDR2 YYNGEE. As DNA, the CDR3 is TGTGCCAGCAGCGCAGACAGGACGAACTATGGCTACACCTTC. The encoded protein is CASSADRTNYGYTF.

This clone was recorded once. V usage is TRBV7-7 and J usage is TRBJ2-2, with D hard to call. The V end was cut by 1 base, the J end by 5 bases, with 8 bases between. CDR1 is SSHAT, CDR2 FNYEAQ, per germline (reference sequence). CDR3 length equals 14 residues. Here the CDR3 reads CASSLDWRTGELFF. The CDR3 nucleotides read TGTGCCAGCAGCTTAGATTGGAGAACCGGGGAGCTGTTTTTT.

CDR3 protein: CASSPTSYEQFF. DNA of the CDR3: TGTGCCAGCAGCCCGACTAGCTATGAGCAGTTCTTC. J is TRBJ2-1 and V is TRBV4-2; 7 bases are a match to TRBD2. The length of the CDR3 is 12 residues. V trimming: 4 bases; J trimming: 8 bases; junction bases outside the gene matches: 2. CDR1 is LGHNA and CDR2 is YNFKEQ in the germline V gene.

The chain joins TRBV2 to TRBJ1-1; perhaps TRBD1 as D (5 bases). Trimming removed 2 bases at V and 5 bases at J, with 12 bases between. Per germline, CDR1 SNHLY and CDR2 FYNNEI. The CDR3 totals 14 residues. This CDR3 is CASSESGRWTEAFF. The DNA of the CDR3 is TGTGCCAGCAGTGAATCAGGGCGATGGACTGAAGCTTTCTTT. The full variable domain, with the rest looked up from reference TRBV2 and TRBJ1-1, is EPEVTQTPSHQVTQMGQEVILRCVPISNHLYFYWYRQILGQKVEFLVSFYNNEISEKSEIFDDQFSVERPDGSNFTLKIRSTKLEDSAMYFCASSESGRWTEAFFGQGTRLTVV.

Turning to this clone: This sample includes further DNA sequences coding for the same CDR3. V gene TRBV2 combines with J gene TRBJ2-5, with a possible D match to TRBD2 (5 bases). The germline CDR1 and CDR2 sequences are SNHLY and FYNNEI. The CDR3 loop spans 10 amino acids. Trimming took off 8 bases at V and 6 bases at J, with 7 bases between the two ends. CDR3 loop: CASRGKTQYF. CDR3 bases: TGTGCCAGCCGGGGAAAGACCCAGTACTTC.

V and J are TRBV5-1 and TRBJ2-5; 8 bases align to TRBD1. V gave up 4 bases and J gave up 3 bases; unmatched junction bases: 5. Germline loops: CDR1 SGHRS, CDR2 YFSETQ. This CDR3 contains 14 residues. The CDR3 bases are TGCGCCAGCAGCCAATGGACAGGGAAAGAGACCCAGTACTTC. Translated, it gives CASSQWTGKETQYF.

The gene calls are TRBV15 and TRBJ1-4; 9 bases fit TRBD1. In germline, CDR1 is LNHNV, CDR2 YYDKDF (reference sequence). V lost 4 bases to trimming and J lost 7 bases; unmatched junction nucleotides: 7. This CDR3 has 15 residues. As DNA, the CDR3 is TGTGCCACCAGCAAGGACAGGGGAGAAAGTGAAAAACTGTTTTTT. As protein: CATSKDRGESEKLFF. Combining the CDR3 with reference TRBV15 and TRBJ1-4 gives the whole variable domain DAMVIQNPRYQVTQFGKPVTLSCSQTLNHNVMYWYQQKSSQAPKLLFHYYDKDFNNEADTPDNFQSRRPNTSFCFLDIRSPGLGDTAMYLCATSKDRGESEKLFFGSGTQLSVL.

This clone has only one observation. Other nucleotide sequences in the sample specify the same CDR3. The chain has TRBV27 and TRBJ1-2; no clear D gene. The V end lost 3 bases, the J end lost 2 bases, and 7 bases lay between the germline ends. The CDR3 sequence is 13 residues long. Germline V gives CDR1 MNHEY, CDR2 SMNVEV (reference sequence). CDR3 protein: CASSLGRNYGYTF. The CDR3 DNA reads as TGTGCCAGCAGTTTGGGTAGGAACTATGGCTACACCTTC.

V gene TRBV14 combines with J gene TRBJ1-1, with D uncertain. The germline V gene encodes CDR1 SGHDN and CDR2 FVKESK. This CDR3 has 12 residues. The ends were cut back, 2 bases at V and 4 bases at J, with 5 bases in the middle. The CDR3 region has the DNA TGTGCCAGCAGCCAAAAGGTCACTGAAGCTTTCTTT. This codes for CASSQKVTEAFF. The variable domain in full, completed from reference TRBV14 and TRBJ1-1, reads EAGVTQFPSHSVIEKGQTVTLRCDPISGHDNLYWYRRVMGKEIKFLLHFVKESKQDESGMPNNRFLAERTGGTYSTLKVQPAELEDSGVYFCASSQKVTEAFFGQGTRLTVV.

This chain connects TRBV9 to TRBJ1-2; TRBD1 aligns across 7 bases. The CDR3 has 12 amino acids. V shed 7 bases, J shed 8 bases, and the junction held 8 bases outside the gene matches. Germline lookup yields CDR1 SGDLS and CDR2 YYNGEE. CDR3 in amino acids: CASLDRVSGYTF. In nucleotides, the CDR3 is TGTGCCAGCCTAGACAGGGTCAGCGGCTACACCTTC.

The chain couples TRBV15 to TRBJ1-6, with no clear D. The CDR3 has 17 residues. The V and J ends lost 1 base and 6 bases respectively, with 16 bases between them. Germline values: CDR1 LNHNV, CDR2 YYDKDF (reference sequence). CDR3 DNA sequence: TGTGCCACCAGCAGAGGGCCGGGTGGTGGGAGTAATTCACCCCTCCACTTT. Translating gives CATSRGPGGGSNSPLHF.

Only a few counts were recorded for this clone. V usage is TRBV2 and J usage is TRBJ1-6, with D uncertain. The ends were cut back, 1 base at V and 0 bases at J, with 7 bases in the middle. Germline V gives CDR1 SNHLY, CDR2 FYNNEI. This CDR3 comprises 16 residues. In nucleotides, the CDR3 is TGTGCCAGCAGTGAAGTGAGGGTCTCCTATAATTCACCCCTCCACTTT. It is translated as CASSEVRVSYNSPLHF.